The 25 T cell receptor beta chains below were found in one sample sequenced in a study of blood T cell repertoires in COVID-19. Profiling relied on immunoSEQ multiplex PCR, and the TCRdb table lists in-frame clones only, not all of them. Altogether about 100,000 clones are present, around nine tenths being singletons, with the ten largest covering 2.9%. Sequenced input: peripheral blood. The receptors originated from a woman aged 80 or over with acute or convalescent COVID-19.

V usage is TRBV5-1 and J usage is TRBJ2-5; D is uncertain. The CDR3 sequence is 13 residues long. Germline CDR1 reads SGHRS; CDR2 reads YFSETQ. V lost 0 bases and J 2 bases, leaving 5 bases between the germline ends. The CDR3 DNA is TGCGCCAGCAGCTTGGGGGCTCAAGAGACCCAGTACTTC. Amino acids: CASSLGAQETQYF.

This rearrangement joins TRBV18 to TRBJ2-1; 7 positions match TRBD2. The CDR3 has 15 residues. With 5 bases clipped from V and 1 base from J, the junction kept 5 bases outside the gene matches. Germline V lookup: CDR1 KGHSH, CDR2 LQKENI. CDR3 sequence (DNA): TGTGCCAGCTCAGGGTTAGCGGGTTCCTACAATGAGCAGTTCTTC. Amino acids: CASSGLAGSYNEQFF.

The rearrangement links TRBV6-5 to TRBJ1-1; 7 bases fit TRBD1. This CDR3 has 13 residues. Germline V gene data show CDR1 as MNHEY and CDR2 as SVGAGI. J lost 5 bases, V lost 9 bases, and 9 bases had no gene match. The CDR3 DNA follows: TGTGCCAGTTCGACAGGGTGGAGAACTGAAGCTTTCTTT. This translates into CASSTGWRTEAFF.

CDR3 amino acids: CASRVTGGADTQYF. Here the CDR3 DNA reads TGCGCCAGCAGGGTGACAGGGGGCGCAGATACGCAGTATTTT. This chain connects TRBV5-1 to TRBJ2-3; the match to TRBD1 covers 10 bases. Germline V gives CDR1 SGHRS, CDR2 YFSETQ. Unmatched junction bases numbered 4, after V lost 5 bases and J lost 4 bases. CDR3 size: 14 residues.

This clone was detected once. V and J are TRBV6-5 and TRBJ2-7; perhaps TRBD1 as D (5 bases). The CDR3 contains 14 residues. Germline assignment: CDR1 MNHEY and CDR2 SVGAGI. The V gene lost 0 bases and the J gene lost 3 bases, with 9 bases spanning the gap. The CDR3 sequence is CASSYSGLSYEQYF. As DNA, the CDR3 is TGTGCCAGCAGTTACTCGGGGCTCAGCTACGAGCAGTACTTC.

The chain combines TRBV5-1 with TRBJ2-1; 10 nucleotides match TRBD1. V trimming: 4 bases; J trimming: 9 bases; junction bases outside the gene matches: 7. Germline-derived CDR1 and CDR2 are SGHRS and YFSETQ. The CDR3 sequence is 14 residues long. The CDR3 DNA reads as TGCGCCAGCAGCGCCGGGACAGGGGAAGGTGAGCAGTTCTTC. It codes for CASSAGTGEGEQFF. The full variable domain, its missing parts supplied by reference TRBV5-1 and TRBJ2-1, is KAGVTQTPRYLIKTRGQQVTLSCSPISGHRSVSWYQQTPGQGLQFLFEYFSETQRNKGNFPGRFSGRQFSNSRSEMNVSTLELGDSALYLCASSAGTGEGEQFFGPGTRLTVL.

The chain has TRBV10-3 and TRBJ2-7; 7 bases are shared with TRBD1. V lost 10 bases and J lost 7; bases outside the gene matches: 16. Germline V gene data show CDR1 as ENHRY and CDR2 as SYGVKD. The CDR3 contains 14 residues. This CDR3 reads CASSGTAAYEEQYF. For the CDR3, the DNA is TGTGCCAGTTCCGGGACAGCAGCTTACGAAGAGCAGTACTTC.

The rearrangement joins TRBV5-8 to TRBJ2-3, with D possibly being TRBD1 (6 bases). CDR1 is SGHTS and CDR2 is YDEGEE in the germline V gene. This CDR3 spans 13 amino acids. V was cut by 5 bases and J by 6 bases, with 13 bases left in between. CDR3: CASRSTGTDTQYF. The CDR3 DNA reads TGTGCCAGCAGATCTACAGGGACGGATACGCAGTATTTT.

This clone appeared once. The chain uses TRBV27 and TRBJ2-5, with 7 bases that match TRBD1. From germline, CDR1 is MNHEY and CDR2 SMNVEV (reference sequence). There are 18 residues in the CDR3. The J segment lost 4 bases and the V segment lost 2 bases, leaving 16 bases of the junction unmatched. As DNA, the CDR3 is TGTGCCAGCAGTTTACGACAGGGTGCCCTCCAAGTAGCAGAGACCCAGTACTTC. Translating it yields CASSLRQGALQVAETQYF.

The chain is built from TRBV9 and TRBJ2-7, with D possibly matching TRBD2 (5 bases). V was trimmed by 4 bases and J by 0 bases, leaving 14 bases between them. The CDR3 covers 15 residues. Germline V gene data show CDR1 as SGDLS and CDR2 as YYNGEE. The CDR3 region has the DNA TGTGCCAGCAGCCCCCGCGGACTGCCCTCCTACGAGCAGTACTTC. Its protein product is CASSPRGLPSYEQYF.

This sequence joins TRBV30 and TRBJ2-3; 7 nucleotides agree with TRBD2. V lost 1 base to trimming and J lost 3 bases; unmatched junction nucleotides: 7. Germline V gives CDR1 GTSNPN, CDR2 SVGIG (reference sequence). CDR3 size: 15 residues. As DNA, the CDR3 is TGTGCCTGGAGTGCCTCCGGGGGGAGGACAGATACGCAGTATTTT. Translating it yields CAWSASGGRTDTQYF.

This rearrangement joins TRBV10-3 to TRBJ1-5; perhaps TRBD1 as D (5 bases). Trimming removed 2 bases from V and 2 bases from J, with 10 bases in between. Germline V gives CDR1 ENHRY, CDR2 SYGVKD. The CDR3 runs to 15 residues. CDR3 nucleotides: TGTGCCATCAGTGAGGACAGTTTTGGCAATCAGCCCCAGCATTTT. It yields the protein CAISEDSFGNQPQHF.

The chain combines TRBV7-2 with TRBJ1-3; 7 positions match TRBD1. J lost 2 bases, V lost 8 bases, and 12 bases had no gene match. The CDR3 covers 16 residues. Germline values: CDR1 SGHTA, CDR2 FQGNSA. CDR3 bases: TGTGCCAGCGGGACGGAGGGGGCAGGTACTGGAAACACCATATATTTT. It codes for CASGTEGAGTGNTIYF.

The chain couples TRBV7-9 to TRBJ1-2; 10 bases line up with TRBD1. From germline, CDR1 is SEHNR and CDR2 FQNEAQ (reference sequence). The trim removed 5 bases at V and 7 bases at J, leaving 7 bases unmatched. The CDR3 is 14 amino acids. The CDR3 here is CASSATGQGGGYTF. The CDR3 DNA follows: TGTGCCAGCAGCGCGACCGGACAGGGGGGTGGCTACACCTTC.

V usage is TRBV6-1 and J usage is TRBJ2-7; TRBD1 is a possible D gene (6 bases). V lost 2 bases and J 2 bases, leaving 10 bases between the germline ends. Germline CDR1 MNHNS, CDR2 SASEGT. The CDR3 contains 14 residues. The DNA of the CDR3 is TGTGCCAGCAGTGAATGGGACACCGCCTACGAGCAGTACTTC. This gives the protein CASSEWDTAYEQYF.

The genes are TRBV18 and TRBJ2-1; 8 bases line up with TRBD1. V shed 4 bases and J 7 bases; nucleotides not matched to a gene: 3. The CDR3 runs 13 residues. CDR1 and CDR2 (germline): KGHSH, LQKENI. This CDR3 reads CASSRDRMNEQFF. The CDR3, as DNA: TGTGCCAGCTCACGGGACAGGATGAATGAGCAGTTCTTC.

The chain joins TRBV7-2 to TRBJ2-2; no firm D call. Trimming left V 1 base short and J 1 base short, with 7 bases between. Germline values: CDR1 SGHTA, CDR2 FQGNSA. The CDR3 runs 15 residues. Written as DNA, the CDR3 is TGTGCCAGCAGCTTAGTTGCCGGGAACACCGGGGAGCTGTTTTTT. It yields the protein CASSLVAGNTGELFF.

The gene calls are TRBV6-2 or TRBV6-3 and TRBJ1-5; D is perhaps TRBD1 (5 bases). The CDR3 sequence is 14 residues long. In germline, CDR1 is MNHEY, CDR2 SVGEGT. Between the trimmed V and J ends, which lost 2 bases and 7 bases, there was a span of 12 bases. This CDR3 is CASSYIAGRQPQHF. The CDR3 DNA is TGTGCCAGCAGTTACATCGCAGGGCGGCAGCCCCAGCATTTT.

The J gene is TRBJ2-3, the V gene TRBV7-2; TRBD1 aligns across 9 bases. Germline V gene lookup returns CDR1 SGHTA and CDR2 FQGNSA. V gave up 7 bases and J gave up 4 bases; unmatched junction bases: 6. The CDR3 sequence is 14 residues long. CDR3 in DNA: TGTGCCAGCAACCGGGACAGGGTCGCAGATACGCAGTATTTT. Its translation is CASNRDRVADTQYF.

CDR3 sequence (DNA): TGTGCCAGCAGCCGGACTAGCGGGAGGTATGAGCAGTTCTTC. It translates to CASSRTSGRYEQFF. The chain employs TRBV3-1 (or the pseudogene TRBV3-2) and TRBJ2-1; 14 bases line up with TRBD2. V was pared by 4 bases and J by 8 bases, with 1 base of the junction left unmatched. Germline V CDR1 and CDR2: LGHDT, YNNKEL (reference sequence). The CDR3 has 14 residues.

This clone showed up just once. The chain recombines TRBV30 with TRBJ2-3; 10 bases match TRBD2. CDR1 and CDR2 from the germline V gene are GTSNPN and SVGIG (reference sequence). The length of the CDR3 is 15 residues. Unmatched junction bases numbered 7, after V lost 4 bases and J lost 3 bases. In DNA, the CDR3 is TGTGCCTGGACGCCCGGGACTAGCGTTACAGATACGCAGTATTTT. Protein product: CAWTPGTSVTDTQYF.

Concerning this clone itself: The same CDR3 can be traced to other DNA sequences in this sample. The gene calls are TRBV9 and TRBJ2-1; TRBD2 is a possible D gene (6 bases). The CDR3 covers 15 residues. V shed 0 bases and J shed 0 bases, with 7 bases lying between them. CDR1 and CDR2 (germline): SGDLS, YYNGEE. CDR3 in amino acids: CASSVDSGSYNEQFF. CDR3 in DNA: TGTGCCAGCAGCGTAGATAGCGGCTCCTACAATGAGCAGTTCTTC.

This clone has a single count. The genes are TRBV5-1 and TRBJ2-1, with 8 positions matching TRBD1. CDR3 size: 15 residues. CDR1 SGHRS and CDR2 YFSETQ come from the germline V gene. Trimming took 4 bases from V and 3 from J; bases not matched to a gene: 6. The CDR3 DNA is TGCGCCAGCAGCCCAGCCGGACAGGGCTACAATGAGCAGTTCTTC. Its translation: CASSPAGQGYNEQFF.

The chain is built from TRBV5-1 and TRBJ2-5, with D possibly being TRBD1 (7 bases). This CDR3 is built from 14 residues. From germline, CDR1 is SGHRS and CDR2 YFSETQ. Between the trimmed V and J ends, which lost 4 bases and 1 base, there was a span of 11 bases. The CDR3 here is CASSGQGGQETQYF. The CDR3 DNA reads as TGCGCCAGCAGCGGCCAGGGGGGCCAAGAGACCCAGTACTTC.

The chain has TRBV6-6 and TRBJ1-1; possible D gene TRBD1, 5 bases. With 2 bases removed from V and 1 base from J, the gap between germline ends came to 11 bases. Germline CDR1 reads MNHNY; CDR2 reads SVGAGI (reference sequence). This CDR3 comprises 15 residues. As DNA, the CDR3 is TGTGCCAGCAGTTACCCCGTTCAGGGGAACACTGAAGCTTTCTTT. Its translation: CASSYPVQGNTEAFF.